This T cell receptor beta chain was found in a study of T-cell reconstitution after alpha-beta-depleted transplantation in children. Findings and limits, study-wide: Newly made T cells mostly supplied T-cell counts and diversity one year after transplant. Several patients had high TCRbeta diversity at day 60; it came from surviving recipient T cells and thymic progenitors. Reportedly, roughly two months post-transplant, alpha-beta T cells arose from several hundred expanded graft clones.

Preparation of the TCRbeta library was carried out with unique molecular identifiers. TCRdb analysed the PCR reads with MiXCR anew, one entry per CDR3 protein. The table lists hundreds of thousands of distinct CDR3 sequences, over 10% of them singletons, with around 2% in the top ten. CDR3 length: 14 amino acids. Germline V gene lookup returns CDR1 PRHDT and CDR2 FYEKMQ (reference sequence). The V and J ends lost 5 bases and 8 bases respectively, with 18 bases between them. This clonotype was recorded at least ten times. Its target is unknown. The V call is TRBV13, the J call TRBJ1-1; the D gene is possibly TRBD1 (6 bases). This sequence originates from a male patient between 10 and 17 years old who had a stem cell transplant for acute myeloid leukemia, so the T cells may come from the graft donor. Specimen: PBMCs, mostly from graft donor cells, collected 360 days after TCRalphabeta/CD19-depleted stem cell transplant. In DNA, the CDR3 is TGTGCCAGCAGCGAAACCGGAGGGGGTTTAGAAGCTTTCTTT. Protein product: CASSETGGGLEAFF.